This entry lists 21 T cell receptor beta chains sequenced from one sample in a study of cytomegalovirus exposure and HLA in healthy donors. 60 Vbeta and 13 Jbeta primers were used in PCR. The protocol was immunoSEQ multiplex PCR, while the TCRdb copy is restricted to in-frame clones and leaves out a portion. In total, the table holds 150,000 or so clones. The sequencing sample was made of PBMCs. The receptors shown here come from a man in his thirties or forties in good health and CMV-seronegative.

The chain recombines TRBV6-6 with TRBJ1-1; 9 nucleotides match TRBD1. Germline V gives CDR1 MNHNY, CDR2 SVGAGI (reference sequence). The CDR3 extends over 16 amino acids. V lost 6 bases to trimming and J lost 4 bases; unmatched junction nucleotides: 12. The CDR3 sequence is CASSPDRGGQSTEAFF. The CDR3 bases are TGTGCCAGCAGCCCGGACAGGGGTGGTCAGAGCACTGAAGCTTTCTTT.

The CDR3 here is CASAETSGSYNEQFF. The CDR3 region has the DNA TGCGCCAGCGCCGAGACTAGCGGATCCTACAATGAGCAGTTCTTC. The chain carries TRBV5-1 and TRBJ2-1, with TRBD2 identical over 9 bases. This CDR3 comprises 15 residues. The germline V gene has CDR1 SGHRS and CDR2 YFSETQ. V was pared by 7 bases and J by 1 base, with 6 bases of the junction left unmatched.

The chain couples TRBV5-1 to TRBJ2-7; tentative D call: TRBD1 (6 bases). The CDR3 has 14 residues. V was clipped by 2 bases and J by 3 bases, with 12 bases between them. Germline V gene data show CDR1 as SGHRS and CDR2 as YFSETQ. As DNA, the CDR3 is TGCGCCAGCAGCTTTTGGGGGCAGGGCTACGAGCAGTACTTC. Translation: CASSFWGQGYEQYF.

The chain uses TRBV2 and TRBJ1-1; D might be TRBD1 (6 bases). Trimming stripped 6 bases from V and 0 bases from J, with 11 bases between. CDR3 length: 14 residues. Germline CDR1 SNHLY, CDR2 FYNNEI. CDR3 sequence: CASSEGHMNTEAFF. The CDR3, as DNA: TGTGCCAGCAGCGAGGGACATATGAACACTGAAGCTTTCTTT. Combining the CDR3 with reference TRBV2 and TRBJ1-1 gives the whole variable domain EPEVTQTPSHQVTQMGQEVILRCVPISNHLYFYWYRQILGQKVEFLVSFYNNEISEKSEIFDDQFSVERPDGSNFTLKIRSTKLEDSAMYFCASSEGHMNTEAFFGQGTRLTVV.

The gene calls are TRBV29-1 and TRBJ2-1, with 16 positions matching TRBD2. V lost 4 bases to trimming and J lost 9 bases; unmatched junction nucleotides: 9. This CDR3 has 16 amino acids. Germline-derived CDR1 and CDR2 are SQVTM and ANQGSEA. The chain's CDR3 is CSVGFGGTSGRGEQFF. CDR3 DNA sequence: TGCAGCGTTGGTTTCGGAGGGACTAGCGGGAGGGGTGAGCAGTTCTTC.

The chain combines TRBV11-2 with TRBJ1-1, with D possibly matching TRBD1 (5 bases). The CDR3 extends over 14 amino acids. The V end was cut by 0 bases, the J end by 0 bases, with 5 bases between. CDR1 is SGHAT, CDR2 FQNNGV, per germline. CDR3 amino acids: CASSLDRVNTEAFF. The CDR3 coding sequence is TGTGCCAGCAGCTTAGACAGGGTGAACACTGAAGCTTTCTTT.

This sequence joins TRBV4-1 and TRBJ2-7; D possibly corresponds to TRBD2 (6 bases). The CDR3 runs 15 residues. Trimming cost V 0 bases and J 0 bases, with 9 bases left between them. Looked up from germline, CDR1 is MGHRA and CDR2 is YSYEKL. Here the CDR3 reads CASSQETTSSYEQYF. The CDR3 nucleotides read TGCGCCAGCAGCCAAGAAACGACTAGCTCCTACGAGCAGTACTTC.

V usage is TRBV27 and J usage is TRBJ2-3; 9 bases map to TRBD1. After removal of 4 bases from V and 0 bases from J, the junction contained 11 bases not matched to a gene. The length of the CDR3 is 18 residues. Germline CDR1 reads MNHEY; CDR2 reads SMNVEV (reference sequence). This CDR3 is CASSSGTGQPASTDTQYF. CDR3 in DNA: TGTGCCAGCAGTTCCGGGACAGGGCAGCCAGCAAGCACAGATACGCAGTATTTT.

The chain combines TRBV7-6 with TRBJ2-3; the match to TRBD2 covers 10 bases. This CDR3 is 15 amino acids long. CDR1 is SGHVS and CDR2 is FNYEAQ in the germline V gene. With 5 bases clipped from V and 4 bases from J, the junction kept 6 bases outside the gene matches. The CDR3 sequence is CASSGSGGRADTQYF. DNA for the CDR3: TGTGCCAGCAGCGGTAGCGGGGGGAGGGCAGATACGCAGTATTTT.

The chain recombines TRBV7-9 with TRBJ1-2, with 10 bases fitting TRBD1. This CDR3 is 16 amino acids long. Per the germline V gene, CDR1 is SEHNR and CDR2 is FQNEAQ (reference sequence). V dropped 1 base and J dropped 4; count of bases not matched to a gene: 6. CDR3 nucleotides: TGTGCCAGCAGCTTAGGACAGGGACAGGGGCTCTATGGCTACACCTTC. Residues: CASSLGQGQGLYGYTF.

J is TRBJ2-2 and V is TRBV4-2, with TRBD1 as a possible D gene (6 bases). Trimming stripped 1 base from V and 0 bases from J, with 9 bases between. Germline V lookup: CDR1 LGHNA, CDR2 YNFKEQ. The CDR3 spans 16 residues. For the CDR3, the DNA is TGTGCCAGCAGCCAAGCCGGGACAACGAACACCGGGGAGCTGTTTTTT. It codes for CASSQAGTTNTGELFF.

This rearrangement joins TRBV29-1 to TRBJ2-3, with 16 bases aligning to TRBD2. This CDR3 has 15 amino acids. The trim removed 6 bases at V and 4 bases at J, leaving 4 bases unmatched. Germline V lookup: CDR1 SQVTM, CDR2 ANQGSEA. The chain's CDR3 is CSVGGLAGGPDTQYF. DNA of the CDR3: TGCAGCGTCGGGGGACTAGCGGGAGGGCCAGATACGCAGTATTTT.

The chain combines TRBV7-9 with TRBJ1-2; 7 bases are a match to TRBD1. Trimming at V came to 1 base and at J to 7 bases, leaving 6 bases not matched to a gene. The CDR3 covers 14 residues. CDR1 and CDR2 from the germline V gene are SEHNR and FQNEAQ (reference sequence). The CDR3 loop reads CASSLDGQGVGYTF. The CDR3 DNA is TGTGCCAGCAGCTTAGACGGCCAGGGGGTTGGCTACACCTTC. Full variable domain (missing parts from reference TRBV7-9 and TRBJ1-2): DTGVSQNPRHKITKRGQNVTFRCDPISEHNRLYWYRQTLGQGPEFLTYFQNEAQLEKSRLLSDRFSAERPKGSFSTLEIQRTEQGDSAMYLCASSLDGQGVGYTFGSGTRLTVV.

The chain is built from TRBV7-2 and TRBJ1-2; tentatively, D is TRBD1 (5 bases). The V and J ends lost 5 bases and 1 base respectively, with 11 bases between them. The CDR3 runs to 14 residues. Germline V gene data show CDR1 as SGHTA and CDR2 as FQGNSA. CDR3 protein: CASSLGGVNYGYTF. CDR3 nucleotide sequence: TGTGCCAGCAGCCTCGGGGGAGTTAACTATGGCTACACCTTC.

The CDR3 loop is CATRSGTDTQYF. Here the CDR3 DNA reads TGTGCCACCAGGAGCGGCACAGATACGCAGTATTTT. The chain has TRBV6-4 and TRBJ2-3; no definite D call. Germline CDR1 reads MRHNA; CDR2 reads SNTAGT. V was cut by 10 bases and J by 1 base, with 9 bases left in between. The CDR3 runs to 12 residues.

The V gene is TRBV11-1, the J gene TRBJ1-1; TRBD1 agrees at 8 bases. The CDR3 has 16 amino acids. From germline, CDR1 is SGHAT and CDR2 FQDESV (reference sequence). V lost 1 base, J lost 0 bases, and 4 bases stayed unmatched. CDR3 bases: TGTGCCAGCAGCTTAGTTAGGACAGGGATGAACACTGAAGCTTTCTTT. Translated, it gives CASSLVRTGMNTEAFF.

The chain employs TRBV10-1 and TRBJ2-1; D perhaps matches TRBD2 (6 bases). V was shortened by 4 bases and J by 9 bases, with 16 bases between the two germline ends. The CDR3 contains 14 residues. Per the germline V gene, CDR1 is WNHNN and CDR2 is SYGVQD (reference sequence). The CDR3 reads CASSGGVSRAEQFF. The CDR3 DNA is TGCGCCAGCAGTGGGGGGGTCTCAAGGGCTGAGCAGTTCTTC.

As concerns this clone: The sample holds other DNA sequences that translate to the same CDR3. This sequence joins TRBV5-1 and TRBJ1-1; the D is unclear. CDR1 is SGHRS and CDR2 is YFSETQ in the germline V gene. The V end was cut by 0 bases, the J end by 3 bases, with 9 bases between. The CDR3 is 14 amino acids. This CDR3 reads CASSLGPGDTEAFF. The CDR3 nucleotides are TGCGCCAGCAGCTTGGGTCCCGGGGACACTGAAGCTTTCTTT.

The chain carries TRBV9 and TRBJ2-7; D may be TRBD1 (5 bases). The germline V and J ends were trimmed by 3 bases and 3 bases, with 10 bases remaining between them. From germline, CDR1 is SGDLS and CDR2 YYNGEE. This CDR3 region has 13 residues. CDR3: CASSGGPFYEQYF. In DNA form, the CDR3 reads TGTGCCAGCAGCGGGGGCCCCTTCTACGAGCAGTACTTC. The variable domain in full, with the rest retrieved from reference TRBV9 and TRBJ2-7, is DSGVTQTPKHLITATGQRVTLRCSPRSGDLSVYWYQQSLDQGLQFLIQYYNGEERAKGNILERFSAQQFPDLHSELNLSSLELGDSALYFCASSGGPFYEQYFGPGTRLTVT.

The CDR3 protein is CASSLSTWGRRTGELFF. Here the CDR3 DNA reads TGCGCCAGCAGCTTGTCGACCTGGGGGCGACGCACCGGGGAGCTGTTTTTT. J is TRBJ2-2 and V is TRBV5-1; tentative D call: TRBD1 (6 bases). Germline V lookup: CDR1 SGHRS, CDR2 YFSETQ. V dropped 1 base and J dropped 4 bases, with 17 bases sitting between them. This CDR3 spans 17 amino acids.

The CDR3 here is CASKNSYEQYF. In DNA form, the CDR3 reads TGTGCCAGCAAGAACAGCTACGAGCAGTACTTC. The V call is TRBV2, the J call TRBJ2-5; D is unresolved. Matching the DNA end better, TRBJ2-7 makes the J call doubtful. Germline V CDR1 and CDR2: SNHLY, FYNNEI. There are 11 residues in the CDR3.